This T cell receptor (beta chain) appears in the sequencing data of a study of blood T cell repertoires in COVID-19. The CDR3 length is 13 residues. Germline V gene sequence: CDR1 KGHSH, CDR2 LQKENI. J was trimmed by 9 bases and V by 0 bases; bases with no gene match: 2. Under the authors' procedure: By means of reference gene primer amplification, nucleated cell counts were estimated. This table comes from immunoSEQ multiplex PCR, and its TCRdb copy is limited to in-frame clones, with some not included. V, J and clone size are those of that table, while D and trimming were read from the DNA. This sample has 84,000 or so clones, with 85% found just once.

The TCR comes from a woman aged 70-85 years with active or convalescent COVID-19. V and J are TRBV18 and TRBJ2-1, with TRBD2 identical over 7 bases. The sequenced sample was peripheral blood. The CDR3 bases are TGTGCCAGCTCACCACCGGGGGGGTCTGAGCAGTTCTTC. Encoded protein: CASSPPGGSEQFF.